This T cell receptor beta chain was sequenced for a study of T-cell memory formation after mild COVID-19. Regarding the study as a whole: CD4+ bias marked clones expanding day 15 to 37, unlike balanced contracting clones.

This clonotype showed up many times. Its antigen remains unidentified. The CDR3 runs 16 residues. The V gene lost 0 bases and the J gene lost 2 bases, with 14 bases spanning the gap. The germline CDR1 and CDR2 sequences are SGHRS and YFSETQ. Via MiXCR, TCRdb re-called the 5' RACE reads, giving one row per CDR3 protein. Of around 470,000 distinct CDR3 sequences detected, over 15% appear once; the ten largest clones hold approximately 8.4%. The material sequenced was PBMCs or a T cell subset sorted from them (not recorded which). The V gene is TRBV5-1, the J gene TRBJ2-5, with D possibly matching TRBD2 (6 bases). The source of this sequence is an adult woman who had mild COVID-19 (a few samples of this study predate the infection). Cell type and time point are not known. CDR3 in amino acids: CASSLGFGAGQETQYF. The DNA of the CDR3 is TGCGCCAGCAGCTTGGGTTTCGGGGCGGGACAAGAGACCCAGTACTTC. The complete variable domain, with remaining parts taken from reference TRBV5-1 and TRBJ2-5, reads KAGVTQTPRYLIKTRGQQVTLSCSPISGHRSVSWYQQTPGQGLQFLFEYFSETQRNKGNFPGRFSGRQFSNSRSEMNVSTLELGDSALYLCASSLGFGAGQETQYFGPGTRLLVL.